These 18 T cell receptor beta chains came from one sample sequenced in a study of cytomegalovirus exposure and HLA in healthy donors (dated by TCRdb to the late 2010s). Libraries were made using the immunoSEQ multiplex PCR assay. A mixture of 60 forward primers for TCR Vbeta segments and 13 reverse primers for TCR Jbeta segments was used in the multiplex PCR. The immuneACCESS repertoire file appears here via TCRdb, limited to in-frame rearrangements. These files lack a portion of the clones; in checked studies, under half of the deficit traces to unresolved V genes, and the cause of the others is not known. Recorded for this sample are fewer than 200,000 clones; around 80% of them occurred a single time. The top ten hold 1.3% to 1.5% of the sample. Sequenced sample: PBMCs. These receptors were taken from a man aged 18-30 years in good health and CMV-seronegative.

The table lists this clone with a few counts. The CDR3 is CASSDGTGDIQYF. The CDR3 DNA reads as TGTGCCAGCTCTGACGGGACAGGGGATATTCAGTACTTC. The chain joins TRBV18 to TRBJ2-4; 10 nucleotides line up with TRBD1. Trimming took 6 bases from V and 10 from J; bases not matched to a gene: 6. CDR1 is KGHSH and CDR2 is LQKENI in the germline V gene. This CDR3 contains 13 residues.

Here the CDR3 reads CASSLWSGAPTGELFF. CDR3 bases: TGTGCCAGCAGCTTGTGGAGTGGAGCTCCAACCGGGGAGCTGTTTTTT. The chain joins TRBV7-8 to TRBJ2-2; unclear D gene. CDR3 length: 16 residues. Germline V CDR1 and CDR2: SGHVS, FQNEAQ. Trimming left V 3 bases short and J 5 bases short, with 16 bases between.

This clone was counted a few times. This rearrangement joins TRBV7-9 to TRBJ2-1; 11 bases map to TRBD2. Losses at the gene ends were 3 bases for V and 9 bases for J; bases not matched to a gene: 10. Per the germline V gene, CDR1 is SEHNR and CDR2 is FQNEAQ (reference sequence). The CDR3 covers 16 residues. CDR3 sequence: CASSFVAGGPISEQFF. CDR3 nucleotide sequence: TGTGCCAGCAGCTTCGTAGCGGGAGGGCCCATCAGTGAGCAGTTCTTC. Variable domain in full (rest from reference TRBV7-9 and TRBJ2-1): DTGVSQNPRHKITKRGQNVTFRCDPISEHNRLYWYRQTLGQGPEFLTYFQNEAQLEKSRLLSDRFSAERPKGSFSTLEIQRTEQGDSAMYLCASSFVAGGPISEQFFGPGTRLTVL.

The chain carries TRBV28 and TRBJ2-7, with TRBD2 matching 11 bases. CDR3 length: 15 amino acids. J lost 3 bases, V lost 5 bases, and 6 bases had no gene match. CDR1 and CDR2 from the germline V gene are MDHEN and SYDVKM. As DNA, the CDR3 is TGTGCCAGCAGTGTAGCGGGAGGGGAAAGCTACGAGCAGTACTTC. Translation gives CASSVAGGESYEQYF.

The gene calls are TRBV2 and TRBJ2-5; TRBD1 might be the D (6 bases). CDR1 SNHLY and CDR2 FYNNEI come from the germline V gene. Trimming cost V 4 bases and J 5 bases, with 17 bases left between them. The CDR3 loop spans 15 amino acids. This CDR3 is CASSVEGGVGETQYF. The CDR3 DNA follows: TGTGCCAGCAGTGTAGAAGGGGGAGTTGGGGAGACCCAGTACTTC.

The chain couples TRBV10-1 to TRBJ1-1, with 9 bases that match TRBD1. Trimming removed 6 bases from V and 10 bases from J; junction bases left unmatched: 9. Germline V gene data show CDR1 as WNHNN and CDR2 as SYGVQD (reference sequence). CDR3 size: 13 residues. The CDR3 coding sequence is TGCGCCAGCAGCCCGACAGGGGGAGGCAGAGCTTTCTTT. This translates into CASSPTGGGRAFF.

Only a few counts were recorded for this clone. This chain links TRBV18 with TRBJ1-2; no clear D gene. The CDR3 runs to 15 residues. Germline V gene data show CDR1 as KGHSH and CDR2 as LQKENI. The V and J ends lost 3 bases and 2 bases respectively, with 13 bases between them. The CDR3 DNA reads TGTGCCAGCTCACCGACGGAGAGGGAAAACTATGGCTACACCTTC. Its translation is CASSPTERENYGYTF. Full variable domain (outside the CDR3, taken from reference TRBV18 and TRBJ1-2): NAGVMQNPRHLVRRRGQEARLRCSPMKGHSHVYWYRQLPEEGLKFMVYLQKENIIDESGMPKERFSAEFPKEGPSILRIQQVVRGDSAAYFCASSPTERENYGYTFGSGTRLTVV.

The rearrangement links TRBV11-2 to TRBJ2-5, with D tentatively TRBD1 (6 bases). Germline assignment: CDR1 SGHAT and CDR2 FQNNGV. CDR3 length equals 15 residues. Between the trimmed V and J ends, which lost 3 bases and 2 bases, there was a span of 13 bases. CDR3: CASSFKGETQETQYF. In nucleotides, the CDR3 is TGTGCCAGCAGCTTCAAGGGGGAGACTCAAGAGACCCAGTACTTC.

On this clone: As the CDR3 is not closed by the conserved phenylalanine or tryptophan, this likely results from a read error. The limits of the CDR3 on the DNA are not certain, so only TCRdb's listed CDR3 is given. The genes are TRBV10-1 and TRBJ1-6. Germline CDR1 reads WNHNN; CDR2 reads SYGVQD (reference sequence). The CDR3 extends over 10 residues, inclusive of both ends. The chain's CDR3 is CASIRGQPLV.

This clone was counted a single time. The V call is TRBV27, the J call TRBJ2-3, with 7 bases identical to TRBD2. The V gene end was trimmed by 6 bases and the J gene end by 6 bases; junction bases not matched to a gene: 12. Germline CDR1 reads MNHEY; CDR2 reads SMNVEV (reference sequence). CDR3 length equals 15 residues. In DNA, the CDR3 is TGTGCCAGCAGCCACCGCGCGGGGGAGGGGGATACGCAGTATTTT. Encoded protein: CASSHRAGEGDTQYF.

The chain carries TRBV19 and TRBJ2-2; 8 bases map to TRBD1. Trimming removed 5 bases from V and 3 bases from J; junction bases left unmatched: 5. The CDR3 has 15 amino acids. Germline CDR1 is LNHDA and CDR2 is SQIVND (reference sequence). This CDR3 reads CASSPWTGHTGELFF. CDR3 bases: TGTGCCAGTAGTCCCTGGACAGGGCACACCGGGGAGCTGTTTTTT.

The chain carries TRBV19 and TRBJ2-4; 9 bases fit TRBD2. Germline V gene data show CDR1 as LNHDA and CDR2 as SQIVND (reference sequence). The CDR3 is 14 amino acids. V lost 6 bases and J lost 7; bases outside the gene matches: 7. This CDR3 reads CASSPGAGGNIQYF. In DNA, the CDR3 is TGTGCCAGTAGCCCGGGGGCGGGAGGGAACATTCAGTACTTC.

This clone appeared once. The chain couples TRBV10-3 to TRBJ2-7, with 11 bases that match TRBD1. CDR1 ENHRY and CDR2 SYGVKD come from the germline V gene. The CDR3 is 12 amino acids. J was trimmed by 7 bases and V by 6 bases; bases with no gene match: 2. CDR3 region: CAIRGTGGEQYF. Here the CDR3 DNA reads TGTGCCATCAGGGGGACAGGGGGGGAGCAGTACTTC.

V usage is TRBV5-6 and J usage is TRBJ2-3; TRBD2 is a possible D gene (5 bases). Germline V gives CDR1 SGHDT, CDR2 YYEEEE. Trimming took 0 bases from V and 0 from J, leaving 11 bases between them. The CDR3 sequence is 16 residues long. DNA of the CDR3: TGTGCCAGCAGCTTGGAAGTAGCGCCTAGCACAGATACGCAGTATTTT. It encodes CASSLEVAPSTDTQYF.

J is TRBJ1-1 and V is TRBV28, with 7 bases fitting TRBD1. Germline lookup yields CDR1 MDHEN and CDR2 SYDVKM. Germline trimming cut 6 bases from V and 0 bases from J; bases unmatched to any gene: 4. The CDR3 sequence is 14 residues long. The CDR3 region is CASSPGTVNTEAFF. Written as DNA, the CDR3 is TGTGCCAGCAGCCCCGGGACAGTGAACACTGAAGCTTTCTTT.

The J gene is TRBJ1-2, the V gene TRBV5-8; 12 bases are a match to TRBD1. This CDR3 spans 14 amino acids. Trimming at V came to 5 bases and at J to 7 bases, leaving 6 bases not matched to a gene. The germline V gene has CDR1 SGHTS and CDR2 YDEGEE. The chain's CDR3 is CASSWGQGAFGYTF. CDR3 bases: TGTGCCAGCAGTTGGGGACAGGGGGCGTTTGGCTACACCTTC.

The gene calls are TRBV28 and TRBJ1-1, with D unresolved. Germline values: CDR1 MDHEN, CDR2 SYDVKM. Trimming removed 3 bases from V and 8 bases from J, with 7 bases in between. The CDR3 sequence is 11 residues long. CDR3 in amino acids: CASSLRWEAFF. As DNA, the CDR3 is TGTGCCAGCAGTTTGCGGTGGGAAGCTTTCTTT.

The J gene is TRBJ1-4, the V gene TRBV28, with D maybe TRBD1 (5 bases). V gave up 2 bases and J gave up 1 base, with 8 bases separating them. The CDR3 covers 15 residues. Germline V gives CDR1 MDHEN, CDR2 SYDVKM. CDR3 region: CASSLPQGTNEKLFF. The CDR3 DNA reads as TGTGCCAGCAGTTTACCCCAGGGAACTAATGAAAAACTGTTTTTT.